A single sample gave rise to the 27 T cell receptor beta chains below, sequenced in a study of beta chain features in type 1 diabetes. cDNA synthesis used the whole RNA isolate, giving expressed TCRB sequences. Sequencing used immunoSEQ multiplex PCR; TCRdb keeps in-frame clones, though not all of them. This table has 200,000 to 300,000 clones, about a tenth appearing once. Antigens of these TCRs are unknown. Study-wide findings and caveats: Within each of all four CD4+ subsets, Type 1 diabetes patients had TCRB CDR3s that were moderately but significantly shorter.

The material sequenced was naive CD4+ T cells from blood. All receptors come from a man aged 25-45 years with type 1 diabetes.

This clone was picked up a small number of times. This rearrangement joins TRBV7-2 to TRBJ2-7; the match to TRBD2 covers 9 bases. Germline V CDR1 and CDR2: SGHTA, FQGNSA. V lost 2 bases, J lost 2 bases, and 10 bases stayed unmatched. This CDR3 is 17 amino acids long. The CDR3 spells CASSLSVAGAWPYEQYF. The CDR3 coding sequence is TGTGCCAGCAGCTTAAGTGTAGCGGGGGCTTGGCCCTACGAGCAGTACTTC. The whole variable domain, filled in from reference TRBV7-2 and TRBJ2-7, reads GAGVSQSPSNKVTEKGKDVELRCDPISGHTALYWYRQSLGQGLEFLIYFQGNSAPDKSGLPSDRFSAERTGGSVSTLTIQRTQQEDSAVYLCASSLSVAGAWPYEQYFGPGTRLTVT.

CDR3 nucleotides: TGTGCCAGCAGCAACGGGAAAAACTATGGCTACACCTTC. Encoded protein: CASSNGKNYGYTF. This chain links TRBV28 with TRBJ1-2; D unresolved. CDR1 MDHEN and CDR2 SYDVKM come from the germline V gene. This CDR3 spans 13 amino acids. Trimming stripped 6 bases from V and 2 bases from J, with 10 bases between.

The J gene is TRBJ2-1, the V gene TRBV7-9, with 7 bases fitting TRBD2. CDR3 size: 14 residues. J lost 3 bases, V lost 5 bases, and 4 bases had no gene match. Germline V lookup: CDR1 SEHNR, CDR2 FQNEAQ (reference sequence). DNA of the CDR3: TGTGCCAGCAGCCAAAGGACTAGCTACAATGAGCAGTTCTTC. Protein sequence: CASSQRTSYNEQFF. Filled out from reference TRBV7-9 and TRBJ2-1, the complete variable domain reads DTGVSQNPRHKITKRGQNVTFRCDPISEHNRLYWYRQTLGQGPEFLTYFQNEAQLEKSRLLSDRFSAERPKGSFSTLEIQRTEQGDSAMYLCASSQRTSYNEQFFGPGTRLTVL.

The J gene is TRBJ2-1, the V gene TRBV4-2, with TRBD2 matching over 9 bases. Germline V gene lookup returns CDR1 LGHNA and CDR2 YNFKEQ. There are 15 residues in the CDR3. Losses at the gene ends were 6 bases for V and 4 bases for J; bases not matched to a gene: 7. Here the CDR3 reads CASSFLAGAYNEQFF. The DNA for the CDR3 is TGTGCCAGCAGTTTCTTAGCGGGGGCTTACAATGAGCAGTTCTTC.

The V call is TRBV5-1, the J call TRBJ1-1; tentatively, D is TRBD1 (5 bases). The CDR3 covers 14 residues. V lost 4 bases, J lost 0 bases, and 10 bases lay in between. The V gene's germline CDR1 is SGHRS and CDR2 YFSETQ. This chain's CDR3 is CASSGGTMNTEAFF. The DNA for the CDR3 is TGCGCCAGCAGCGGAGGGACGATGAACACTGAAGCTTTCTTT.

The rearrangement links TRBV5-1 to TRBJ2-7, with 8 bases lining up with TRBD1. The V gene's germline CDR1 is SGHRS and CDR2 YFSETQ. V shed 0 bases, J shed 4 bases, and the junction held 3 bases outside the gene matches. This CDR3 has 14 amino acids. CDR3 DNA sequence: TGCGCCAGCAGCTTGGGGACAGGGACTTACGAGCAGTACTTC. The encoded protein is CASSLGTGTYEQYF.

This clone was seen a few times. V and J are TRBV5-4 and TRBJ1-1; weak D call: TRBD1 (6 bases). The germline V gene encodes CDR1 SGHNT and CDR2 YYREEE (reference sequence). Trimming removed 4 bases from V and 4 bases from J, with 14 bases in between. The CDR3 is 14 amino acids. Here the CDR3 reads CASSLRGSGTEAFF. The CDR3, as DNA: TGTGCCAGCAGCCTCAGGGGTTCGGGCACTGAAGCTTTCTTT.

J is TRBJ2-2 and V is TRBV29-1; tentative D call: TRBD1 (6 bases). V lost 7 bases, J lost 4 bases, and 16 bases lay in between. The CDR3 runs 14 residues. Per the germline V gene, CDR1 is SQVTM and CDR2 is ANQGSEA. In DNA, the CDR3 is TGCAGCGCGAGACAGGCCCCGACCACCGGGGAGCTGTTTTTT. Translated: CSARQAPTTGELFF.

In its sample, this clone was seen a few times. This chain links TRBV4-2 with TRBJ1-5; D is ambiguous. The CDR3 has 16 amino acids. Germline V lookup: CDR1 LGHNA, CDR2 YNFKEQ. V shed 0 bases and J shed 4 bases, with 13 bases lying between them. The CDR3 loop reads CASSQDRGSVNQPQHF. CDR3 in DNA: TGTGCCAGCAGCCAAGATCGAGGGAGCGTGAATCAGCCCCAGCATTTT.

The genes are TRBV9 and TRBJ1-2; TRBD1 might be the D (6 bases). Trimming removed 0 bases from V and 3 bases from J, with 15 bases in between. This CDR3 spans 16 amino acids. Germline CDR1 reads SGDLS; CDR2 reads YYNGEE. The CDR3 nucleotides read TGTGCCAGCAGCGTAGGGGGAACAGGGAACGACTATGGCTACACCTTC. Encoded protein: CASSVGGTGNDYGYTF.

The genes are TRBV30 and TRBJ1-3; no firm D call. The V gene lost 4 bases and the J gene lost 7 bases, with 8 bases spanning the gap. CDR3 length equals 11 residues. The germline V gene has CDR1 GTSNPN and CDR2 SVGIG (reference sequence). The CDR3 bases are TGTGCCTGGACAGACTGGAACACCATATATTTT. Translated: CAWTDWNTIYF.

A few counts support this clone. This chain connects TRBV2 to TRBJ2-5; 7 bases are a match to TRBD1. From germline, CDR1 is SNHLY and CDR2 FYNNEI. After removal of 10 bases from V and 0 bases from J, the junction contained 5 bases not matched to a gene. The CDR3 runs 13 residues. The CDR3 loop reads CAIDRAHQETQYF. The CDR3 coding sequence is TGTGCCATTGACAGGGCGCACCAAGAGACCCAGTACTTC.

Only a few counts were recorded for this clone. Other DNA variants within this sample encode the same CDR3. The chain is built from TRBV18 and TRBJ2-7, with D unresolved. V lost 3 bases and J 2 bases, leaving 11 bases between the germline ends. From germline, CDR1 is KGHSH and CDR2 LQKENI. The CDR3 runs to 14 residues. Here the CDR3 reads CASSPGQQAYEQYF. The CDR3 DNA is TGTGCCAGCTCACCGGGCCAGCAGGCCTACGAGCAGTACTTC.

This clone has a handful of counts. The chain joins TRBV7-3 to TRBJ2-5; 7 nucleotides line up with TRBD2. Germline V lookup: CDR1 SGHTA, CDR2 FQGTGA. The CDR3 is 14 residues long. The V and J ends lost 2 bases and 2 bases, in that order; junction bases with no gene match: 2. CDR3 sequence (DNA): TGTGCCAGCAGCTTAGCCGGGAGGCAAGAGACCCAGTACTTC. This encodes CASSLAGRQETQYF.

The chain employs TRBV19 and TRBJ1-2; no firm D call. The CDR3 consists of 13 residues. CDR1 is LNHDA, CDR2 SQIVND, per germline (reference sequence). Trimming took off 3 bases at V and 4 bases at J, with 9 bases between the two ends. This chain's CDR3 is CASSIVSSYGYTF. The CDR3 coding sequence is TGTGCCAGTAGTATTGTCAGTTCCTATGGCTACACCTTC.

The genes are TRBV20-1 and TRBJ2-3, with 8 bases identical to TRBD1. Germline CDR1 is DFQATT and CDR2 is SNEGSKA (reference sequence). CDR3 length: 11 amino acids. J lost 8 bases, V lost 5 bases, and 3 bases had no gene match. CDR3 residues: CSAPGQGTQYF. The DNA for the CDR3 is TGCAGTGCTCCTGGACAGGGTACGCAGTATTTT.

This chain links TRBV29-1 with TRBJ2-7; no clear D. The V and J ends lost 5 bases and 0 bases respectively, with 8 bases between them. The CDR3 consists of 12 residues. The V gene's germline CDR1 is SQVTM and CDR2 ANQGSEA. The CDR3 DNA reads TGCAGCGTTAGTATCAGCTCCTACGAGCAGTACTTC. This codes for CSVSISSYEQYF.

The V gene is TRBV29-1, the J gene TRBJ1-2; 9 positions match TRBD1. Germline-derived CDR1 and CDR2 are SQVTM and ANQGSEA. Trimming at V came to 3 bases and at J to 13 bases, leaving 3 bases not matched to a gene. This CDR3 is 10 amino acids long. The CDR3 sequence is CSVEDRGGTF. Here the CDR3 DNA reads TGCAGCGTTGAGGACAGGGGCGGCACCTTC.

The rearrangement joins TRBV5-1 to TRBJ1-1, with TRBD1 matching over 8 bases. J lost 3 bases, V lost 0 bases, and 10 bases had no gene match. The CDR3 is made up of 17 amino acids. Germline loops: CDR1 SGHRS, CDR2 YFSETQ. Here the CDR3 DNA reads TGCGCCAGCAGCTTGGGGACAGGGAATCCTGGGTACACTGAAGCTTTCTTT. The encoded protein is CASSLGTGNPGYTEAFF. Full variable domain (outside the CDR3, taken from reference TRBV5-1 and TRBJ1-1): KAGVTQTPRYLIKTRGQQVTLSCSPISGHRSVSWYQQTPGQGLQFLFEYFSETQRNKGNFPGRFSGRQFSNSRSEMNVSTLELGDSALYLCASSLGTGNPGYTEAFFGQGTRLTVV.

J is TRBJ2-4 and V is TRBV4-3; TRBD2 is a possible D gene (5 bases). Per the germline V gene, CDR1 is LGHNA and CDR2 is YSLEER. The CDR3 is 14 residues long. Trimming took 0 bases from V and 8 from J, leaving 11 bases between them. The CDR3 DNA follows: TGCGCCAGCAGCCAAGAGAGGGTGAATTACATTCAGTACTTC. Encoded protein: CASSQERVNYIQYF.

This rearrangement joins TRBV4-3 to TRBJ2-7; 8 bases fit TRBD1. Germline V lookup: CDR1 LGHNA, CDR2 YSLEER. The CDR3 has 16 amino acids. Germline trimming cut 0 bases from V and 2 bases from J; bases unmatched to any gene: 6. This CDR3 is CASSQDLRDRPYEQYF. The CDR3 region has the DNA TGCGCCAGCAGCCAAGATCTTCGGGACAGGCCCTACGAGCAGTACTTC.

CDR3 sequence reads: CASSFASAGELFF. The CDR3 nucleotides are TGTGCCAGCAGCTTTGCTAGTGCCGGGGAGCTGTTTTTT. The V gene is TRBV5-4, the J gene TRBJ2-2, with D uncertain. Germline V gene sequence: CDR1 SGHNT, CDR2 YYREEE (reference sequence). Trimming left V 2 bases short and J 6 bases short, with 8 bases between. The CDR3 sequence is 13 residues long.

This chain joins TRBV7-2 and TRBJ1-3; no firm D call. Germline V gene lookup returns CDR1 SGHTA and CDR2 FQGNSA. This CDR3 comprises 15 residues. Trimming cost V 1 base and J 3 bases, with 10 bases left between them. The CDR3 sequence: CASSLVLQIGNTIYF. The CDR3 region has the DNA TGTGCCAGCAGCTTAGTACTCCAAATTGGAAACACCATATATTTT.

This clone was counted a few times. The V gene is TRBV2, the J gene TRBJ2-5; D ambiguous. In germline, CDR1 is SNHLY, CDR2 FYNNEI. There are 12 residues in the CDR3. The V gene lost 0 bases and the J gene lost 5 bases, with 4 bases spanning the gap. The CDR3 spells CASSEASETQYF. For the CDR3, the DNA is TGTGCCAGCAGTGAAGCATCGGAGACCCAGTACTTC.

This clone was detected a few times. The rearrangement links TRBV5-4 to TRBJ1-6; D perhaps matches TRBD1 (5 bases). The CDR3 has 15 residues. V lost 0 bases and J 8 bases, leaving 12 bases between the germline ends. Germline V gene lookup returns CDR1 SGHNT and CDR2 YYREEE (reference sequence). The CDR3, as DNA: TGTGCCAGCAGCTTGGGTAAAGGGGCATATTCACCCCTCCACTTT. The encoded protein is CASSLGKGAYSPLHF.

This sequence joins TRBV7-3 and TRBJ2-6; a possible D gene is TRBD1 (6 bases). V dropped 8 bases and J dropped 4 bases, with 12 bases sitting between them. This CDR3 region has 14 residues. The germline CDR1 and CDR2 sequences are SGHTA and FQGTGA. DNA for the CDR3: TGTGCCAGCTCTACAGGGTTCGGGGCCAACGTCCTGACTTTC. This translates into CASSTGFGANVLTF.

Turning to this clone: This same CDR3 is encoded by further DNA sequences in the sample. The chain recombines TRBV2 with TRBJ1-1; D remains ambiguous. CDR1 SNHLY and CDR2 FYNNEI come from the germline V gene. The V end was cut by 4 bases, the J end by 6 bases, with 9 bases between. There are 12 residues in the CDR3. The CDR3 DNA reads TGTGCCAGCAGTGTCAGAGGCGCTGAAGCTTTCTTT. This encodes CASSVRGAEAFF.